Presented here are 24 T cell receptor beta chains from one specimen sequenced in a study of CD8+ T cells in alopecia areata. cDNA serving as the sequencing template came from extracted, reverse transcribed RNA. Data came from immunoSEQ multiplex PCR; TCRdb stores just in-frame clones and leaves some out. The data hold 150,000 to 250,000 clones, with 58% observed a single time. Treatment of the sample: oral pan-JAK inhibitor, 5-10 mg twice daily. The source material was CD4+ T cells sorted from blood, sampled at week 24, from a patient treated with tofacitinib. These TCRs come from a human donor with alopecia areata.

CDR3 region: CASSLVGQGWETQYF. The CDR3 bases are TGTGCCAGCAGCTTAGTAGGCCAGGGTTGGGAGACCCAGTACTTC. This chain uses TRBV7-2 with TRBJ2-5, with D perhaps TRBD1 (5 bases). The CDR3 covers 15 residues. Germline assignment: CDR1 SGHTA and CDR2 FQGNSA. The V end lost 1 base, the J end lost 5 bases, and 14 bases lay between the germline ends.

The chain carries TRBV10-3 and TRBJ2-3; 7 nucleotides match TRBD2. With 2 bases clipped from V and 7 bases from J, the junction kept 9 bases outside the gene matches. This CDR3 is built from 15 residues. Germline CDR1 and CDR2: ENHRY and SYGVKD. This CDR3 reads CAISELAEGRNTQYF. CDR3 DNA: TGTGCCATCAGTGAGCTAGCGGAGGGAAGGAATACGCAGTATTTT.

This clone was recorded a few times. The rearrangement joins TRBV19 to TRBJ2-1; D is unresolved. Germline V gene sequence: CDR1 LNHDA, CDR2 SQIVND (reference sequence). Between the trimmed V and J ends, which lost 2 bases and 0 bases, there was a span of 5 bases. The CDR3 consists of 14 residues. DNA of the CDR3: TGTGCCAGTAGTATAACGGACTCCTACAATGAGCAGTTCTTC. This encodes CASSITDSYNEQFF.

This clone has only a few counts. This chain uses TRBV12-5 with TRBJ1-5; no clear D. V lost 6 bases and J 4 bases, leaving 28 bases between the germline ends. CDR1 LGHNT and CDR2 FRNRAP come from the germline V gene. The CDR3 is 19 residues long. As DNA, the CDR3 is TGTGCTAGTGGGGTTTGCTCTCCCATCCGAGCAGGCAGTAATCAGCCCCAGCATTTT. Amino acids: CASGVCSPIRAGSNQPQHF. Combining the CDR3 with reference TRBV12-5 and TRBJ1-5 gives the whole variable domain DARVTQTPRHKVTEMGQEVTMRCQPILGHNTVFWYRQTMMQGLELLAYFRNRAPLDDSGMPKDRFSAEMPDATLATLKIQPSEPRDSAVYFCASGVCSPIRAGSNQPQHFGDGTRLSIL.

The V gene is TRBV7-2, the J gene TRBJ1-2; the D is unclear. The ends were cut back, 5 bases at V and 8 bases at J, with 15 bases in the middle. This CDR3 has 13 amino acids. CDR1 and CDR2 from the germline V gene are SGHTA and FQGNSA. The CDR3 sequence is CASSPAQGKGYTF. The CDR3 coding sequence is TGTGCCAGCAGCCCGGCCCAAGGGAAGGGCTACACCTTC.

The V call is TRBV28, the J call TRBJ1-2, with a weak D call TRBD1 (6 bases). The CDR3 spans 13 residues. Per germline, CDR1 MDHEN and CDR2 SYDVKM. Trimming took off 7 bases at V and 1 base at J, with 10 bases between the two ends. CDR3 amino acids: CASTRQDNYGYTF. In nucleotides, the CDR3 is TGTGCCAGCACACGACAGGATAACTATGGCTACACCTTC.

V usage is TRBV25-1 and J usage is TRBJ2-7; possible D gene TRBD1, 6 bases. V shed 5 bases and J shed 4 bases, with 18 bases lying between them. CDR1 is MGHDK and CDR2 is SYGVNS in the germline V gene. The length of the CDR3 is 15 residues. CDR3 in amino acids: CASSTPGTSIYEQYF. The CDR3, as DNA: TGTGCCAGCAGTACTCCCGGGACAAGCATTTACGAGCAGTACTTC.

J is TRBJ2-1 and V is TRBV14; no clear D gene. CDR1 is SGHDN, CDR2 FVKESK, per germline. Trimming shortened V by 0 bases and J by 8 bases, and 5 bases separated the two germline ends. The CDR3 runs 12 residues. CDR3 amino acids: CASSQDWDEQFF. In DNA form, the CDR3 reads TGTGCCAGCAGCCAAGATTGGGATGAGCAGTTCTTC.

This clone was detected only a few times. The gene calls are TRBV5-4 and TRBJ2-7; perhaps TRBD2 as D (5 bases). CDR1 is SGHNT and CDR2 is YYREEE in the germline V gene (reference sequence). V was cut by 1 base and J by 1 base, with 12 bases left in between. The CDR3 sequence is 15 residues long. This CDR3 is CASSLMQAGSYEQYF. The CDR3 DNA sequence: TGTGCCAGCAGCTTGATGCAGGCGGGTTCCTACGAGCAGTACTTC.

This clone came up a few times. V and J are TRBV7-8 and TRBJ1-1; D is perhaps TRBD1 (5 bases). The CDR3 consists of 13 residues. Trimming removed 2 bases from V and 4 bases from J, with 8 bases in between. Germline CDR1 reads SGHVS; CDR2 reads FQNEAQ. The CDR3 sequence: CASSLTGPTEAFF. For the CDR3, the DNA is TGTGCCAGCAGCTTAACGGGACCCACTGAAGCTTTCTTT.

The chain is built from TRBV30 and TRBJ2-7; D not resolved. The CDR3 is 12 residues long. Germline V CDR1 and CDR2: GTSNPN, SVGIG (reference sequence). V lost 0 bases and J lost 5, with 8 bases in between. CDR3 nucleotide sequence: TGTGCCTGGAGTGTATCCCTCAACGAGCAGTACTTC. It codes for CAWSVSLNEQYF.

Only one count was recorded for this clone. The rearrangement uses TRBV4-3 and TRBJ1-1; D is unresolved. Germline V gene data show CDR1 as LGHNA and CDR2 as YSLEER. This CDR3 has 14 amino acids. Trimming removed 0 bases from V and 3 bases from J, with 8 bases in between. The DNA for the CDR3 is TGCGCCAGCAGCCAAGAGAGTGGGGACACTGAAGCTTTCTTT. Translation: CASSQESGDTEAFF.

In this sample, this clone turned up a few times. The chain couples TRBV7-9 to TRBJ2-5; 9 positions match TRBD2. Trimming cost V 2 bases and J 2 bases; bases outside gene matches: 3. There are 15 residues in the CDR3. CDR1 and CDR2 from the germline V gene are SEHNR and FQNEAQ (reference sequence). This CDR3 reads CASSLMAGGQETQYF. Written as DNA, the CDR3 is TGTGCCAGCAGCTTAATGGCGGGGGGGCAAGAGACCCAGTACTTC.

The chain links TRBV4-1 to TRBJ1-1; 10 bases agree with TRBD1. CDR1 MGHRA and CDR2 YSYEKL come from the germline V gene. J was trimmed by 6 bases and V by 4 bases; bases with no gene match: 5. The CDR3 extends over 14 amino acids. CDR3 DNA: TGCGCCAGCAGCCCCCAAGGACAGGGGGCTGAAGCTTTCTTT. Its protein is CASSPQGQGAEAFF.

V is TRBV5-6 and J is TRBJ2-6; D possibly corresponds to TRBD1 (6 bases). Germline CDR1 SGHDT, CDR2 YYEEEE. V was trimmed by 5 bases and J by 0 bases, leaving 21 bases between them. The CDR3 spans 19 residues. This chain's CDR3 is CASSSLVTGFSSGANVLTF. The CDR3 nucleotides read TGTGCCAGCAGTTCGTTAGTGACAGGATTTAGCTCTGGGGCCAACGTCCTGACTTTC. The whole variable domain, remainder taken from reference TRBV5-6 and TRBJ2-6, is DAGVTQSPTHLIKTRGQQVTLRCSPKSGHDTVSWYQQALGQGPQFIFQYYEEEERQRGNFPDRFSGHQFPNYSSELNVNALLLGDSALYLCASSSLVTGFSSGANVLTFGAGSRLTVL.

The chain combines TRBV15 with TRBJ2-5, with D perhaps TRBD1 (6 bases). This CDR3 spans 15 amino acids. CDR1 is LNHNV and CDR2 is YYDKDF in the germline V gene (reference sequence). Trimming cost V 0 bases and J 6 bases, with 14 bases left between them. The CDR3, as DNA: TGTGCCACCAGCAGAGATAGTGTGCAGGGGCAGACCCAGTACTTC. Its protein product is CATSRDSVQGQTQYF.

V is TRBV14 and J is TRBJ2-5; D is uncertain. CDR1 and CDR2 (germline): SGHDN, FVKESK. With 4 bases removed from V and 4 bases from J, the gap between germline ends came to 10 bases. The CDR3 loop spans 13 amino acids. The CDR3 sequence is CASSLVVGETQYF. CDR3 DNA sequence: TGTGCCAGCAGCCTCGTAGTTGGAGAGACCCAGTACTTC.

The rearrangement uses TRBV30 and TRBJ2-6, with TRBD2 matching 10 bases. CDR1 and CDR2 (germline): GTSNPN, SVGIG (reference sequence). The CDR3 is 17 amino acids. Trimming removed 8 bases from V and 0 bases from J; junction bases left unmatched: 10. This chain's CDR3 is CAHLRASGSSGANVLTF. Here the CDR3 DNA reads TGTGCCCATCTACGGGCTAGCGGGAGCTCTGGGGCCAACGTCCTGACTTTC.

This chain uses TRBV5-1 with TRBJ2-7; possibly TRBD2 for D (5 bases). V gave up 5 bases and J gave up 2 bases, with 17 bases separating them. This CDR3 is built from 15 residues. Per germline, CDR1 SGHRS and CDR2 YFSETQ. The CDR3: CASRQRLPLPYEQYF. The CDR3 DNA is TGCGCCAGCAGACAAAGACTACCCCTCCCCTACGAGCAGTACTTC.

The chain joins TRBV5-6 to TRBJ2-7; tentatively, D is TRBD2 (5 bases). CDR3 length: 15 residues. Germline V lookup: CDR1 SGHDT, CDR2 YYEEEE. Between the trimmed V and J ends, which lost 1 base and 2 bases, there was a span of 13 bases. CDR3 sequence (DNA): TGTGCCAGCAGCTTGATTTCCCAGCGGACCTACGAGCAGTACTTC. As protein: CASSLISQRTYEQYF.

This chain uses TRBV7-9 with TRBJ2-1, with D possibly being TRBD2 (5 bases). Per germline, CDR1 SEHNR and CDR2 FQNEAQ (reference sequence). This CDR3 has 16 amino acids. Trimming removed 6 bases at V and 9 bases at J, with 24 bases between. The DNA of the CDR3 is TGTGCCAGCAGTTCCCTAGGTCACTGGGTCGGAGGTGAGCAGTTCTTC. Amino acids: CASSSLGHWVGGEQFF.

V is TRBV19 and J is TRBJ1-6, with unresolved D. The ends were cut back, 2 bases at V and 5 bases at J, with 10 bases in the middle. The CDR3 is made up of 15 amino acids. Germline CDR1 LNHDA, CDR2 SQIVND (reference sequence). This chain's CDR3 is CASSISWWNNSPLHF. In DNA form, the CDR3 reads TGTGCCAGTAGTATAAGTTGGTGGAATAATTCACCCCTCCACTTT.

The J gene is TRBJ1-6, the V gene TRBV29-1, with D possibly TRBD1 on 6 matching bases. The CDR3 spans 15 residues. V was trimmed by 5 bases and J by 5 bases, leaving 16 bases between them. From germline, CDR1 is SQVTM and CDR2 ANQGSEA. The CDR3 DNA is TGCAGCGTTCCGGAGGGTGGGGACAATAATTCACCCCTCCACTTT. It codes for CSVPEGGDNNSPLHF. Full variable domain (rest looked up from reference TRBV29-1 and TRBJ1-6): SAVISQKPSRDICQRGTSLTIQCQVDSQVTMMFWYRQQPGQSLTLIATANQGSEATYESGFVIDKFPISRPNLTFSTLTVSNMSPEDSSIYLCSVPEGGDNNSPLHFGNGTRLTVT.

This sequence joins TRBV6-5 and TRBJ1-1; 9 nucleotides agree with TRBD1. The CDR3 has 14 residues. CDR1 is MNHEY and CDR2 is SVGAGI in the germline V gene. Trimming took 7 bases from V and 6 from J; bases not matched to a gene: 9. The CDR3 nucleotides read TGTGCCAGCACCCGGGACAGGGAGGACGCTGAAGCTTTCTTT. This sequence encodes CASTRDREDAEAFF.